This T cell receptor (beta chain) appears in the sequencing data of a study of blood T cell repertoires in COVID-19. Study-wide context: COVID-19 samples, acute and convalescent, were from the United States, Italy and Spain.

CDR3 length: 15 amino acids. Germline lookup yields CDR1 ENHRY and CDR2 SYGVKD. V shed 3 bases and J shed 4 bases, with 16 bases lying between them. This clone was picked up one time. Sequencing was performed with immunoSEQ multiplex PCR; in TCRdb, only in-frame clones are kept and a portion is missing. The table records 250,000 to 350,000 clones, 87% of them present only once. The rearrangement uses TRBV10-3 and TRBJ2-7; D is undetermined. This sequence originates from a woman in her forties or fifties who had recovered from COVID-19. The source material was peripheral blood. CDR3 DNA: TGTGCCATCAGTGATGGAGTCTCCAACCGATACGAGCAGTACTTC. Amino acids: CAISDGVSNRYEQYF.